A single sample is the source of the 20 T cell receptor beta chains below, sequenced in a study of blood T cells in healthy people across ages. Through a sample-barcoded 5' primer and a J-beta primer mix, a second PCR was run for about 6 to 11 cycles. One entry per CDR3 protein, called by TCRdb with MiXCR from the 5' RACE reads. Of 1.2 million to 1.5 million distinct CDR3 sequences in the sample, 55% to 75% are singletons; the top ten hold about 6.3%. The sample comprised blood. The receptors shown here come from a man aged 18 to 30 in good health.

CDR3 bases: TGCAGTGCCATAGTAGGGACAGACAATCAGCCCCAGCATTTT. This encodes CSAIVGTDNQPQHF. The gene calls are TRBV20-1 and TRBJ1-5; 7 positions match TRBD1. V lost 6 bases, J lost 3 bases, and 8 bases stayed unmatched. Germline CDR1 and CDR2: DFQATT and SNEGSKA (reference sequence). This CDR3 contains 14 residues.

This clonotype appeared a single time. This chain links TRBV20-1 with TRBJ1-5; no clear D. V lost 4 bases and J 6 bases, leaving 4 bases between the germline ends. CDR3 length: 10 residues. Looked up from germline, CDR1 is DFQATT and CDR2 is SNEGSKA (reference sequence). For the CDR3, the DNA is TGCAGTGCTATCGTTCAGCCCCAGCATTTT. Translation gives CSAIVQPQHF.

The chain carries TRBV21-1 and TRBJ2-1; TRBD1, the table's D call, lacks a check against the DNA. TRBV21-1 is a pseudogene segment. This CDR3 spans 15 amino acids. The CDR3 DNA sequence: TGTGCCAGCCGGAATGCACAGGGGAACTACAATGAGCAGTTCTTC. It translates to CASRNAQGNYNEQFF.

The rearrangement joins TRBV29-1 to TRBJ1-2; maybe TRBD1 (5 bases). Germline CDR1 is SQVTM and CDR2 is ANQGSEA. The V and J ends lost 1 base and 0 bases respectively, with 9 bases between them. The CDR3 contains 14 residues. In DNA form, the CDR3 reads TGCAGCGTTGAAGCAGGGCGAGCTAACTATGGCTACACCTTC. It is translated as CSVEAGRANYGYTF.

A note on this clonotype: The germline gene is not matched at one end of the junction; a read error may be the cause. The V call is TRBV7-7, the J call TRBJ1-3; 7 bases match TRBD1. The CDR3 is made up of 15 amino acids. Germline V CDR1 and CDR2: SSHAT, FNYEAQ (reference sequence). The CDR3 sequence is CASSISVDRGNTIYF. CDR3 sequence (DNA): TGTGCTAGCAGCATCAGTGTGGACAGGGGAAACACCATATATTTT.

In this sample, this clonotype turned up a few times. This chain joins TRBV29-1 and TRBJ2-7; D gene uncertain. The CDR3 contains 12 residues. V dropped 4 bases and J dropped 4 bases, with 11 bases sitting between them. Per the germline V gene, CDR1 is SQVTM and CDR2 is ANQGSEA. DNA for the CDR3: TGCAGCGTTGGTCTGGATGGATACGAGCAGTACTTC. This gives the protein CSVGLDGYEQYF.

The V call is TRBV5-1, the J call TRBJ1-6; 7 bases align to TRBD1. Germline V lookup: CDR1 SGHRS, CDR2 YFSETQ. The CDR3 has 16 residues. V lost 0 bases to trimming and J lost 6 bases; unmatched junction nucleotides: 6. The CDR3 sequence is CASSLGLYRGNSPLHF. The CDR3 region has the DNA TGCGCCAGCAGCTTGGGTCTGTACAGGGGTAATTCACCCCTCCACTTT. Full variable domain (outside the CDR3, taken from reference TRBV5-1 and TRBJ1-6): KAGVTQTPRYLIKTRGQQVTLSCSPISGHRSVSWYQQTPGQGLQFLFEYFSETQRNKGNFPGRFSGRQFSNSRSEMNVSTLELGDSALYLCASSLGLYRGNSPLHFGNGTRLTVT.

This clonotype has more than one count but fewer than ten. The chain joins TRBV10-3 to TRBJ2-5; 8 bases are shared with TRBD2. In germline, CDR1 is ENHRY, CDR2 SYGVKD. V was pared by 7 bases and J by 2 bases, with 9 bases of the junction left unmatched. The CDR3 is 15 amino acids. The DNA for the CDR3 is TGTGCCATCAAGGCCTCAGCGGGGGATCAAGAGACCCAGTACTTC. This codes for CAIKASAGDQETQYF.

The CDR3 nucleotides read TGCAGTGCTCGGAACGCAGGGGGCCAAGAGACCCAGTACTTC. Protein product: CSARNAGGQETQYF. V gene TRBV20-1 combines with J gene TRBJ2-5; 7 bases fit TRBD1. Germline V lookup: CDR1 DFQATT, CDR2 SNEGSKA (reference sequence). The length of the CDR3 is 14 residues. V was clipped by 5 bases and J by 1 base; unmatched bases: 7.

The chain combines TRBV10-3 with TRBJ1-5; 7 bases map to TRBD1. The CDR3 spans 14 residues. The V segment lost 6 bases and the J segment 4 bases; nucleotides outside the gene matches: 6. Germline V gene sequence: CDR1 ENHRY, CDR2 SYGVKD. CDR3 loop: CAIREGTENQPQHF. CDR3 bases: TGTGCCATCAGGGAGGGGACAGAGAATCAGCCCCAGCATTTT.

This clonotype was observed a few times. A junction end diverges from the germline sequence, so it may reflect a read error. This sequence joins TRBV12-3 or TRBV12-4 and TRBJ1-2; no firm D call. The CDR3 is 13 residues long. The DNA of the CDR3 is TGTGCCAGCAGATTAGAAATAAACTATGGCTACACCTTC. This encodes CASRLEINYGYTF.

This clonotype occurred once. The chain employs TRBV7-6 and TRBJ2-7; 13 bases agree with TRBD2. The CDR3 extends over 16 amino acids. Germline CDR1 reads SGHVS; CDR2 reads FNYEAQ. V dropped 5 bases and J dropped 1; count of bases not matched to a gene: 5. The CDR3 DNA sequence: TGTGCCAGCAGCATGCGGACTAGCGGGAGTTCCTACGAGCAGTACTTC. Protein sequence: CASSMRTSGSSYEQYF.

The chain carries TRBV28 and TRBJ1-5; perhaps TRBD1 as D (6 bases). In germline, CDR1 is MDHEN, CDR2 SYDVKM. This CDR3 contains 14 residues. V was cut by 5 bases and J by 3 bases, with 11 bases left in between. DNA for the CDR3: TGTGCCAGCAGTGAACAGGGTGACAATCAGCCCCAGCATTTT. Translation: CASSEQGDNQPQHF.

The rearrangement uses TRBV9 and TRBJ1-2; a possible D gene is TRBD1 (6 bases). Trimming removed 0 bases from V and 2 bases from J, with 26 bases in between. The CDR3 consists of 20 residues. Germline CDR1 is SGDLS and CDR2 is YYNGEE. CDR3 in DNA: TGTGCCAGCAGCGTAGCGAGGGGGAGATCTAGACTTACGGGGAACTATGGCTACACCTTC. Its protein is CASSVARGRSRLTGNYGYTF.

V gene TRBV6-1 combines with J gene TRBJ2-3; no clear D gene. V dropped 6 bases and J dropped 4 bases, with 14 bases sitting between them. Looked up from germline, CDR1 is MNHNS and CDR2 is SASEGT. This CDR3 is built from 14 residues. The CDR3 loop is CASRLQVHPDTQYF. The DNA of the CDR3 is TGTGCCAGCAGATTGCAAGTGCATCCAGATACGCAGTATTTT.

The V and J genes are TRBV20-1 and TRBJ1-1; a possible D gene is TRBD1 (6 bases). V was shortened by 3 bases and J by 3 bases, with 20 bases between the two germline ends. The CDR3 sequence is 16 residues long. In germline, CDR1 is DFQATT, CDR2 SNEGSKA (reference sequence). CDR3 region: CSASFPKQGVYTEAFF. CDR3 bases: TGCAGTGCTAGTTTTCCTAAACAGGGAGTCTACACTGAAGCTTTCTTT.

This clonotype has a handful of counts. The chain combines TRBV4-3 with TRBJ2-7, with D possibly TRBD2 on 5 matching bases. This CDR3 is 13 amino acids long. The ends were cut back, 0 bases at V and 7 bases at J, with 10 bases in the middle. Germline V gene data show CDR1 as LGHNA and CDR2 as YSLEER. The CDR3 here is CASSQDSPGEQYF. The CDR3 nucleotides read TGCGCCAGCAGCCAAGATAGCCCGGGAGAGCAGTACTTC.

The chain joins TRBV5-1 to TRBJ1-6; D ambiguous. Trimming removed 3 bases at V and 10 bases at J, with 14 bases between. This CDR3 has 14 amino acids. CDR1 and CDR2 (germline): SGHRS, YFSETQ. The CDR3 sequence is CASSSGNRGSPLHF. The CDR3 region has the DNA TGCGCCAGCAGCTCGGGCAACAGAGGGTCACCCCTCCACTTT.

The V and J genes are TRBV20-1 and TRBJ1-1; D remains ambiguous. V lost 1 base, J lost 1 base, and 7 bases lay in between. This CDR3 contains 13 residues. The germline V gene has CDR1 DFQATT and CDR2 SNEGSKA (reference sequence). This CDR3 is CSARGVPNTEAFF. CDR3 DNA: TGCAGTGCTAGAGGGGTCCCGAACACTGAAGCTTTCTTT.

This CDR3 reads CASSQEGYQAYEQYF. In DNA form, the CDR3 reads TGTGCCAGCAGCCAAGAGGGGTATCAGGCCTACGAGCAGTACTTC. The chain uses TRBV4-2 and TRBJ2-7; the D is unclear. Germline CDR1 LGHNA, CDR2 YNFKEQ. V dropped 0 bases and J dropped 2 bases, with 11 bases sitting between them. The CDR3 extends over 15 amino acids.